This entry describes one T cell receptor (beta chain). The data were produced by immunoSEQ multiplex PCR, yet TCRdb's version contains in-frame clones alone and is incomplete. The data hold some 270,000 clones, with 89% observed a single time. These data come from a study of blood T cell repertoires in COVID-19. V shed 10 bases and J shed 4 bases, with 22 bases lying between them. The CDR3 is 15 residues long. Germline V gene sequence: CDR1 SNHLY, CDR2 FYNNEI. Specimen: PBMCs or T cells enriched from blood (not recorded which). The chain is built from TRBV2 and TRBJ2-5; perhaps TRBD2 as D (6 bases). The clonotype comes from a woman aged 40 to 50 who had recovered from COVID-19. CDR3 region: CAISRVGRGGETQYF. DNA for the CDR3: TGTGCCATCTCGCGCGTGGGACGGGGAGGAGAGACCCAGTACTTC.